One sample yielded the 10 T cell receptor beta chains listed below, sequenced in a study of cytomegalovirus exposure and HLA in healthy donors. In the PCR, 60 Vbeta and 13 Jbeta primers were used. The table came from immunoSEQ multiplex PCR; TCRdb's copy has only in-frame clones and leaves some out. The table lists 200,000 or so clones, 82% of them singletons. Sequencing was performed on PBMCs. The receptors originated from a woman aged 50 to 60 in good health and CMV-seropositive.

Worth noting for this clone: Other DNA sequences in the sample encode the same CDR3. The chain has TRBV5-8 and TRBJ2-4; 7 nucleotides align to TRBD2. CDR1 is SGHTS and CDR2 is YDEGEE in the germline V gene. V shed 3 bases, J shed 7 bases, and the junction held 10 bases outside the gene matches. The CDR3 is 15 residues long. The CDR3 protein is CASSSPPGRVNIQYF. The CDR3 DNA is TGTGCCAGCAGCTCACCGCCGGGGAGGGTCAACATTCAGTACTTC.

The V call is TRBV6-5, the J call TRBJ2-7; perhaps TRBD2 as D (6 bases). CDR1 is MNHEY, CDR2 SVGAGI, per germline. The V end lost 0 bases, the J end lost 3 bases, and 12 bases lay between the germline ends. This CDR3 spans 15 amino acids. In nucleotides, the CDR3 is TGTGCCAGCAGTTACTCCATAGCGGAAAACTACGAGCAGTACTTC. Translating it yields CASSYSIAENYEQYF.

The chain joins TRBV6-1 to TRBJ1-2, with D possibly matching TRBD1 (5 bases). Germline lookup yields CDR1 MNHNS and CDR2 SASEGT. CDR3 length equals 13 residues. V was shortened by 4 bases and J by 4 bases, with 10 bases between the two germline ends. CDR3 amino acids: CASSAGHGYGYTF. For the CDR3, the DNA is TGTGCCAGCAGTGCAGGGCACGGCTATGGCTACACCTTC.

To note about this clone: Other DNA variants within this sample encode the same CDR3. The chain links TRBV29-1 to TRBJ1-1; tentative D call: TRBD1 (5 bases). The germline V gene encodes CDR1 SQVTM and CDR2 ANQGSEA. Deletions cut 3 bases from V and 5 bases from J, with 16 bases between. The CDR3 totals 14 residues. The CDR3: CSVDRDYLRTEAFF. The CDR3 DNA reads as TGCAGCGTTGATAGGGACTATTTGAGAACTGAAGCTTTCTTT.

This chain links TRBV6-5 with TRBJ1-1; possibly TRBD1 for D (6 bases). V shed 6 bases and J shed 9 bases, with 17 bases lying between them. In germline, CDR1 is MNHEY, CDR2 SVGAGI. The CDR3 is 13 amino acids. The CDR3 region is CASRSIFQGKAFF. Here the CDR3 DNA reads TGTGCCAGCAGATCAATCTTTCAGGGGAAAGCTTTCTTT.

The V gene is TRBV12-5, the J gene TRBJ1-1, with TRBD1 matching over 10 bases. Trimming took 5 bases from V and 4 from J; bases not matched to a gene: 22. CDR1 is LGHNT and CDR2 is FRNRAP in the germline V gene. CDR3 length: 20 residues. CDR3 loop: CASGPSHFLRDRGARTEAFF. As DNA, the CDR3 is TGTGCTAGTGGTCCATCCCACTTCTTGAGGGACAGGGGAGCTCGCACTGAAGCTTTCTTT.

The chain's CDR3 is CASSPGSPFLFNEQFF. CDR3 nucleotide sequence: TGTGCCAGCAGCCCCGGGAGTCCCTTCCTTTTCAATGAGCAGTTCTTC. The rearrangement uses TRBV5-4 and TRBJ2-1, with TRBD2 as a possible D gene (6 bases). Germline V CDR1 and CDR2: SGHNT, YYREEE (reference sequence). Trimming removed 4 bases from V and 6 bases from J, with 20 bases in between. This CDR3 comprises 16 residues.

The CDR3 sequence is CASSFTQGVYGYTF. CDR3 nucleotides: TGTGCCAGCAGCTTTACACAGGGGGTCTATGGCTACACCTTC. The V gene is TRBV5-5, the J gene TRBJ1-2, with TRBD1 matching 8 bases. CDR3 length: 14 residues. Germline V gene lookup returns CDR1 SGHKS and CDR2 YYEKEE (reference sequence). V was pared by 2 bases and J by 4 bases, with 4 bases of the junction left unmatched.

The chain employs TRBV27 and TRBJ2-7; tentative D call: TRBD2 (6 bases). This CDR3 comprises 15 residues. Trimming took 6 bases from V and 6 from J, leaving 21 bases between them. CDR1 is MNHEY and CDR2 is SMNVEV in the germline V gene (reference sequence). This chain's CDR3 is CASSPTTGLPLEQYF. In DNA, the CDR3 is TGTGCCAGCAGCCCAACCACGGGACTTCCCCTCGAGCAGTACTTC.

This chain uses TRBV7-2 with TRBJ2-3, with 8 bases fitting TRBD2. The ends lost 1 base at V and 2 bases at J; junction bases unmatched: 8. The CDR3 consists of 17 residues. Germline V CDR1 and CDR2: SGHTA, FQGNSA. The CDR3 reads CASSLVAGGAPTDTQYF. CDR3 nucleotide sequence: TGTGCCAGCAGCTTAGTGGCCGGGGGGGCCCCCACAGATACGCAGTATTTT.